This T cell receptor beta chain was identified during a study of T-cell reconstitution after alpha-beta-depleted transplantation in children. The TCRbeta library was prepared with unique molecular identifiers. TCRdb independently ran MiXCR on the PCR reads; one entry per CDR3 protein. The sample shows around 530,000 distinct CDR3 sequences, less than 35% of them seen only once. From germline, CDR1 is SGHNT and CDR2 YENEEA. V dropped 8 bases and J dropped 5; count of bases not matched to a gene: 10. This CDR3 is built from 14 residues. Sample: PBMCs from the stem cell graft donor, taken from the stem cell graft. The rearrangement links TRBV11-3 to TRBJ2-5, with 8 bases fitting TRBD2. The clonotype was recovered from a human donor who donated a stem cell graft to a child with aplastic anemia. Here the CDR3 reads CASGSGRGGETQYF. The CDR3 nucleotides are TGTGCCAGCGGATCCGGACGGGGGGGTGAGACCCAGTACTTC.